The 9 T cell receptor beta chains in this list originate from one sample, sequenced in a study of PD-1 blockade in classical Hodgkin lymphoma. Produced via immunoSEQ multiplex PCR; TCRdb's table is partial and in-frame only. The sample includes 20,000 to 25,000 clones, about three quarters of them seen just once. All the patients suffered relapse after autologous stem cell transplantation, and brentuximab vedotin exposure differed. This material consisted of peripheral blood mononuclear cells (PBMCs), taken before the second cycle of nivolumab. The receptors derive from a human donor with classical Hodgkin lymphoma.

The table lists this clone with a count of one. The J gene is TRBJ2-7, the V gene TRBV5-1; 8 nucleotides match TRBD1. CDR1 is SGHRS, CDR2 YFSETQ, per germline. With V trimmed by 0 bases and J by 4 bases, 6 bases remained unmatched. The CDR3 covers 15 residues. The CDR3 reads CASSLGTGSVYEQYF. For the CDR3, the DNA is TGCGCCAGCAGCTTGGGGACAGGGAGTGTGTACGAGCAGTACTTC. Looking up the rest from reference TRBV5-1 and TRBJ2-7 gives the full variable domain: KAGVTQTPRYLIKTRGQQVTLSCSPISGHRSVSWYQQTPGQGLQFLFEYFSETQRNKGNFPGRFSGRQFSNSRSEMNVSTLELGDSALYLCASSLGTGSVYEQYFGPGTRLTVT.

The gene calls are TRBV29-1 and TRBJ2-1, with D perhaps matching TRBD2 (5 bases). V was pared by 4 bases and J by 4 bases, with 17 bases between. This CDR3 spans 15 amino acids. Germline CDR1 and CDR2: SQVTM and ANQGSEA. In DNA, the CDR3 is TGCAGCGTTGGTCGGGTGGGCACGGGGTACAATGAGCAGTTCTTC. Translating gives CSVGRVGTGYNEQFF.

In this sample, this clone turned up a few times. This chain links TRBV27 with TRBJ2-1; 10 bases align to TRBD2. The CDR3 is 15 residues long. Trimming took 8 bases from V and 9 from J; bases not matched to a gene: 13. From germline, CDR1 is MNHEY and CDR2 SMNVEV (reference sequence). CDR3 residues: CASGRASGSTAEQFF. The DNA for the CDR3 is TGTGCCAGCGGTCGGGCTAGCGGGAGTACCGCTGAGCAGTTCTTC.

The V gene is TRBV5-1, the J gene TRBJ1-2; D remains ambiguous. V shed 5 bases and J shed 4 bases, with 12 bases lying between them. CDR1 is SGHRS, CDR2 YFSETQ, per germline. There are 13 residues in the CDR3. In DNA, the CDR3 is TGCGCCAGCAGTCTCTCCGCGATCTATGGCTACACCTTC. Encoded protein: CASSLSAIYGYTF.

The chain couples TRBV4-1 to TRBJ2-2; no reliable D call. The CDR3 has 17 amino acids. The V gene's germline CDR1 is MGHRA and CDR2 YSYEKL. With 5 bases removed from V and 0 bases from J, the gap between germline ends came to 16 bases. The CDR3 region has the DNA TGCGCCAGCAGCTCCCCCAGCAGACAAGCGAACACCGGGGAGCTGTTTTTT. Translated, it gives CASSSPSRQANTGELFF.

The chain joins TRBV28 to TRBJ2-3; D is perhaps TRBD1 or TRBD2 (5 bases each). Per the germline V gene, CDR1 is MDHEN and CDR2 is SYDVKM. This CDR3 is 16 amino acids long. Trimming stripped 1 base from V and 6 bases from J, with 17 bases between. The CDR3 region is CASSLLGRLILDTQYF. Written as DNA, the CDR3 is TGTGCCAGCAGTTTATTGGGACGGTTAATTTTGGATACGCAGTATTTT.

This clone is a singleton in its sample. This rearrangement joins TRBV19 to TRBJ2-1; 14 bases are a match to TRBD2. The CDR3 runs 18 residues. V was pared by 3 bases and J by 4 bases, with 8 bases of the junction left unmatched. Germline loops: CDR1 LNHDA, CDR2 SQIVND (reference sequence). CDR3 DNA sequence: TGTGCCAGTAGTATGCCCGGGACTAGCGGGAGTGCTTACAATGAGCAGTTCTTC. It codes for CASSMPGTSGSAYNEQFF.

This chain connects TRBV28 to TRBJ1-5, with TRBD1 as a possible D gene (5 bases). Germline CDR1 MDHEN, CDR2 SYDVKM. V dropped 4 bases and J dropped 6 bases, with 13 bases sitting between them. CDR3 length: 14 residues. This CDR3 reads CASSYPRVGQPQHF. CDR3 nucleotide sequence: TGTGCCAGCAGTTACCCCAGGGTGGGTCAGCCCCAGCATTTT.

The J gene is TRBJ2-5, the V gene TRBV4-1; D is undetermined. Germline CDR1 MGHRA, CDR2 YSYEKL. The CDR3 loop spans 15 amino acids. V lost 1 base to trimming and J lost 5 bases, with 14 bases between them. Here the CDR3 reads CASSQGAEAIETQYF. In nucleotides, the CDR3 is TGCGCCAGCAGCCAAGGGGCTGAGGCAATTGAGACCCAGTACTTC.